The entry that follows covers one TCR beta chain sequence. Antigen: not known. These data originate in a study of OX40 agonist ivuxolimab in advanced cancers. Study at large: Of the patients, three showed partial responses, one with hepatocellular carcinoma and two with cutaneous melanoma. Study-wide results and caveats: Researchers report that CD8+ T cells had, on average, more expanded clones than CD4+.

No patient had autoimmune disease or received systemic immunosuppression. From germline, CDR1 is SQVTM and CDR2 ANQGSEA. J was trimmed by 1 base and V by 0 bases; bases with no gene match: 7. This CDR3 has 16 amino acids. Data came from immunoSEQ multiplex PCR; TCRdb stores just in-frame clones and leaves some out. The data contain 50,000 to 70,000 clones, approximately 80% of them singletons. Sample: CD4+ or CD8+ T cells sorted from blood, taken in a trial of the OX40 agonist ivuxolimab. The source of this sequence is an adult with an advanced solid tumor such as melanoma, head and neck, liver or kidney cancer. J is TRBJ2-3 and V is TRBV29-1, with TRBD2 matching over 7 bases. This CDR3 is CSVEDPRERGTDTQYF. CDR3 sequence (DNA): TGCAGCGTTGAAGACCCGCGGGAGCGCGGCACAGATACGCAGTATTTT.